This TCR beta chain was captured by sequencing in a study of vaccination effects on CD4 cells after COVID-19. Across the whole study: Post-vaccine sampling occurred a median 72 days after the second dose.

This CDR3 comprises 18 residues. Looked up from germline, CDR1 is SGDLS and CDR2 is YYNGEE. Trimming removed 1 base from V and 4 bases from J; junction bases left unmatched: 13. The protocol was immunoSEQ multiplex PCR, while the TCRdb copy is restricted to in-frame clones and leaves out a portion. The profile covers about 69,000 clones, with under 80% appearing a single time and about 0.91% taken by the ten largest. ViraFEST expansion of antigen-specific CD4+ T cells with viral peptide pools preceded sequencing. With more than 9 days of culture completed, CD4+ T cells were isolated. Each participant was administered two doses of either the BNT162b2 or the mRNA-1273 vaccine. The study found no prior SARS-CoV-2 infection in the vaccine recipients, who tested negative for nucleocapsid antibodies. Whole-study results and caveats: Early timepoints after infection were absent, and convalescent patients were few in the study.

The table lists this clone with a few counts. What it binds is unknown. The V call is TRBV9, the J call TRBJ1-3; 8 positions agree with TRBD1. The clonotype comes from a human donor who received a COVID-19 vaccine. The sequencing here drew on CD4+ T cells from PBMCs cultured with HCoV-OC43 spike peptides, taken after COVID-19 vaccination. Indicated subset: HCoV-OC43 spike overlapping peptide pool stimulation. The chain's CDR3 is CASSVTPRAAGGGNTIYF. In DNA, the CDR3 is TGTGCCAGCAGCGTAACCCCTCGGGCGGCAGGGGGCGGAAACACCATATATTTT.